Following are 15 T cell receptor beta chains from one sample sequenced in a study of T-cell reconstitution after alpha-beta-depleted transplantation in children (dated by TCRdb to the mid-2010s). Library creation used PCR. These reads were obtained on an Illumina HiSeq 2500. TCR library preparation used molecular barcoding, with unique molecular identifiers applied to normalize quantification of the TCRbeta repertoire. Starting from the raw public reads, TCRdb applied fastp trimming at Q25, assembled clones with MiXCR and retained in-frame beta chains. Here each entry gathers all rows of one CDR3 protein and keeps the most common genes and DNA. This sample gives roughly 790,000 distinct CDR3 sequences in total; approximately 15% of them show up just once. In total, the top ten clones hold 5% of the sample. According to the study, the label for this sample's treatment or condition signals: allogeneic hematopoietic cell transplantation with graft depleted of TCRalphabeta T cells and CD19 B cells.

The sample was PBMCs, mostly from graft donor cells, taken 360 days after TCRalphabeta/CD19-depleted stem cell transplant. Receptors were obtained from a male patient between 5 and 17 years old who had a stem cell transplant for acute lymphoblastic leukemia, so the T cells may come from the graft donor.

The table lists this clonotype with a few counts. V gene TRBV30 combines with J gene TRBJ2-1; unclear D gene. CDR1 and CDR2 from the germline V gene are GTSNPN and SVGIG (reference sequence). The CDR3 runs 14 residues. V lost 4 bases and J 4 bases, leaving 14 bases between the germline ends. The CDR3 coding sequence is TGTGCCTGGACCGAGAACCTAGGGTACAATGAGCAGTTCTTC. Translation gives CAWTENLGYNEQFF.

This clonotype was observed at least ten times. The rearrangement uses TRBV19 and TRBJ1-1; unclear D gene. CDR3 size: 13 residues. CDR1 LNHDA and CDR2 SQIVND come from the germline V gene (reference sequence). Trimming cost V 5 bases and J 1 base, with 8 bases left between them. The DNA for the CDR3 is TGTGCCAGTAGTCTCCGAAGGAACACTGAAGCTTTCTTT. This translates into CASSLRRNTEAFF.

The V call is TRBV12-3 or TRBV12-4, the J call TRBJ2-4, with no clear D. The CDR3 sequence is 12 residues long. The V end lost 3 bases, the J end lost 8 bases, and 8 bases lay between the germline ends. This chain's CDR3 is CASSLQVDIQYF. The CDR3 bases are TGTGCCAGCAGTTTGCAGGTAGACATTCAGTACTTC.

V is TRBV10-3 and J is TRBJ2-7; D may be TRBD1 (5 bases). Trimming took off 6 bases at V and 2 bases at J, with 8 bases between the two ends. CDR1 is ENHRY and CDR2 is SYGVKD in the germline V gene. The CDR3 loop spans 12 amino acids. The CDR3 region is CAIRDITYEQYF. The CDR3 region has the DNA TGTGCCATCAGGGACATCACCTACGAGCAGTACTTC.

The gene calls are TRBV11-1 and TRBJ2-3; a weak D match, TRBD1 (6 bases). The CDR3 sequence is 18 residues long. CDR1 is SGHAT and CDR2 is FQDESV in the germline V gene (reference sequence). With 4 bases removed from V and 0 bases from J, the gap between germline ends came to 20 bases. CDR3 sequence: CASSSPSDRPSSTDTQYF. The CDR3, as DNA: TGTGCCAGCAGCTCGCCCTCGGACAGACCTTCTAGCACAGATACGCAGTATTTT.

V and J are TRBV20-1 and TRBJ1-5; D remains ambiguous. The germline V and J ends were trimmed by 4 bases and 2 bases, with 9 bases remaining between them. The CDR3 sequence is 13 residues long. The germline V gene has CDR1 DFQATT and CDR2 SNEGSKA (reference sequence). Here the CDR3 DNA reads TGCAGTGCTACTGACGGGGGCAATCAGCCCCAGCATTTT. Translated, it gives CSATDGGNQPQHF.

This clonotype was seen a few times. V and J are TRBV9 and TRBJ1-5, with TRBD1 matching over 10 bases. Germline CDR1 SGDLS, CDR2 YYNGEE. J lost 3 bases, V lost 0 bases, and 3 bases had no gene match. The CDR3 totals 16 residues. For the CDR3, the DNA is TGTGCCAGCAGCGTAGGGGACAGGGGAATCAATCAGCCCCAGCATTTT. Its translation: CASSVGDRGINQPQHF.

This clonotype appeared many times. V usage is TRBV29-1 and J usage is TRBJ2-2; 11 nucleotides line up with TRBD2. From germline, CDR1 is SQVTM and CDR2 ANQGSEA. The CDR3 runs 14 residues. Trimming at V came to 5 bases and at J to 7 bases, leaving 6 bases not matched to a gene. This CDR3 reads CSVSLAGGIGELFF. The CDR3 DNA reads as TGCAGCGTTTCCCTAGCGGGAGGAATCGGGGAGCTGTTTTTT.

This chain connects TRBV6-1 to TRBJ1-5; TRBD1 agrees at 7 bases. Germline CDR1 is MNHNS and CDR2 is SASEGT. The CDR3 has 16 amino acids. The V and J ends lost 6 bases and 5 bases, in that order; junction bases with no gene match: 13. CDR3 residues: CASRRYQGGGDQPQHF. The CDR3 nucleotides read TGTGCCAGCAGGAGGTATCAGGGGGGGGGAGATCAGCCCCAGCATTTT.

The J gene is TRBJ2-2, the V gene TRBV5-6, with D possibly being TRBD2 (6 bases). CDR1 and CDR2 from the germline V gene are SGHDT and YYEEEE. The CDR3 is made up of 15 amino acids. Trimming took off 2 bases at V and 4 bases at J, with 12 bases between the two ends. This CDR3 is CASSFLRGSTGELFF. The CDR3 nucleotides are TGTGCCAGCAGCTTTCTGCGGGGAAGCACCGGGGAGCTGTTTTTT.

This clonotype showed up many times. This sequence joins TRBV7-9 and TRBJ2-1; possibly TRBD1 or TRBD2 for D (5 bases each). The V gene lost 5 bases and the J gene lost 5 bases, with 16 bases spanning the gap. Germline loops: CDR1 SEHNR, CDR2 FQNEAQ (reference sequence). This CDR3 region has 15 residues. Written as DNA, the CDR3 is TGTGCCAGCAGCGCGCTCCGGGACGGTAACAATGAGCAGTTCTTC. It translates to CASSALRDGNNEQFF.

This clonotype was detected only a few times. The chain is built from TRBV7-9 and TRBJ2-1; possibly TRBD1 for D (5 bases). The V and J ends lost 1 base and 7 bases respectively, with 14 bases between them. From germline, CDR1 is SEHNR and CDR2 FQNEAQ (reference sequence). CDR3 length: 15 residues. The CDR3 protein is CASSLDLGLGNEQFF. The CDR3 DNA follows: TGTGCCAGCAGCTTAGATCTGGGGCTTGGAAATGAGCAGTTCTTC.

This clonotype was found a few times. The chain has TRBV7-8 and TRBJ2-1; 13 positions match TRBD2. CDR3 length: 20 residues. Trimming cost V 5 bases and J 0 bases; bases outside gene matches: 13. Germline-derived CDR1 and CDR2 are SGHVS and FQNEAQ. The CDR3 reads CASSARVLAGGTRSYNEQFF. Written as DNA, the CDR3 is TGTGCCAGCAGCGCCAGGGTACTAGCGGGAGGGACTCGCTCCTACAATGAGCAGTTCTTC.

The chain carries TRBV20-1 and TRBJ1-4; TRBD1 matches 8 bases. Per the germline V gene, CDR1 is DFQATT and CDR2 is SNEGSKA (reference sequence). V trimming: 1 base; J trimming: 0 bases; junction bases outside the gene matches: 1. There are 15 residues in the CDR3. CDR3 DNA: TGCAGTGCTAGAGCGGGACAGGCAACTAATGAAAAACTGTTTTTT. It specifies CSARAGQATNEKLFF.

This clonotype has a single count. Germline and junction disagree at one end, which may indicate a read error. This CDR3 reads CAASRDPQGGGFYEQYF. The CDR3, as DNA: TGTGCCGCCAGCAGAGATCCGCAGGGGGGGGGCTTCTACGAGCAGTACTTC. The genes are TRBV15 and TRBJ2-7; tentatively, D is TRBD1 or TRBD2 (7 bases each). CDR1 is LNHNV and CDR2 is YYDKDF in the germline V gene (reference sequence). This CDR3 has 17 residues.